The T cell receptor (beta chain) under discussion was sequenced for a study of cytomegalovirus exposure and HLA in healthy donors. Findings and limits, study-wide: In an earlier analysis, productive rearrangement rates for most beta V segments clustered near 90% or 30%. The study flagged around 160 TCR beta chains as cytomegalovirus-associated. Researchers had no immune exposure information except CMV serostatus available.

Per germline, CDR1 SGDLS and CDR2 YYNGEE. Trimming removed 4 bases from V and 1 base from J, with 17 bases in between. The CDR3 is made up of 16 amino acids. Primers included in the PCR were 60 Vbeta and 13 Jbeta primers. Profiled with immunoSEQ multiplex PCR; TCRdb holds only in-frame clones, not every one. The sample includes about 190,000 clones, around three quarters of them seen just once. As concerns this clone: Its antigen is undetermined.

Donors were ostensibly healthy at sampling, although undocumented immune exposures were probable. The clonotype was recovered from a boy aged 5-17 years in good health and CMV-seronegative. This chain joins TRBV9 and TRBJ1-1; D possibly corresponds to TRBD1 (5 bases). Sequenced: PBMCs. CDR3 sequence: CASSPRGGVQNTEAFF. The DNA of the CDR3 is TGTGCCAGCAGCCCTCGCGGGGGGGTCCAGAACACTGAAGCTTTCTTT.